Shown below are 7 T cell receptor beta chains from a single sample sequenced in a study of cytomegalovirus exposure and HLA in healthy donors. The PCR ran on 60 Vbeta and 13 Jbeta primers. Assay: immunoSEQ multiplex PCR; the TCRdb copy retains only in-frame clones and omits some. The profile shows more than 100,000 clones, about 87% of them singletons. Sample: PBMCs. These receptors came from a woman in her twenties or thirties in good health and CMV-seronegative.

The V and J genes are TRBV18 and TRBJ1-2; TRBD1 matches 8 bases. Trimming at V came to 3 bases and at J to 4 bases, leaving 7 bases not matched to a gene. The CDR3 runs 15 residues. In germline, CDR1 is KGHSH, CDR2 LQKENI. CDR3 sequence reads: CASSPTGTGLYGYTF. In DNA form, the CDR3 reads TGTGCCAGCTCACCCACCGGGACAGGACTCTATGGCTACACCTTC.

J is TRBJ1-2 and V is TRBV5-1; 7 bases align to TRBD1. Per the germline V gene, CDR1 is SGHRS and CDR2 is YFSETQ. The junction had 12 bases not matched to a gene; V was cut back by 4 bases and J by 9 bases. The CDR3 spans 14 residues. In nucleotides, the CDR3 is TGCGCCAGCAGCCCCCGACCGAGGACAGGAAGCTACACCTTC. This sequence encodes CASSPRPRTGSYTF. The full variable domain, completed using reference TRBV5-1 and TRBJ1-2, is KAGVTQTPRYLIKTRGQQVTLSCSPISGHRSVSWYQQTPGQGLQFLFEYFSETQRNKGNFPGRFSGRQFSNSRSEMNVSTLELGDSALYLCASSPRPRTGSYTFGSGTRLTVV.

In nucleotides, the CDR3 is TGTGCCAGTAGCCTCGGGACATTTCAGCCCCAGCATTTT. This codes for CASSLGTFQPQHF. This chain links TRBV19 with TRBJ1-5; D may be TRBD1 (6 bases). The V end was cut by 6 bases, the J end by 6 bases, with 12 bases between. The CDR3 is 13 residues long. Germline assignment: CDR1 LNHDA and CDR2 SQIVND (reference sequence).

The CDR3 bases are TGTGCCTGGAGCGACCTCGGGGTGCAGGATGGCTACACCTTC. This sequence encodes CAWSDLGVQDGYTF. This rearrangement joins TRBV30 to TRBJ1-2; unclear D gene. This CDR3 comprises 14 residues. The V end was cut by 3 bases, the J end by 6 bases, with 17 bases between. The germline V gene has CDR1 GTSNPN and CDR2 SVGIG (reference sequence).

V and J are TRBV28 and TRBJ2-2, with 15 bases identical to TRBD2. The CDR3 has 16 amino acids. Germline loops: CDR1 MDHEN, CDR2 SYDVKM. The junction had 2 bases not matched to a gene; V was cut back by 3 bases and J by 6 bases. The CDR3 loop reads CASSFGLAGGAGELFF. The CDR3, as DNA: TGTGCCAGCAGTTTCGGACTAGCGGGGGGGGCCGGGGAGCTGTTTTTT.

This clone has just a few counts. The chain links TRBV10-2 to TRBJ2-7; 7 bases fit TRBD1. The CDR3 consists of 12 residues. The germline V gene encodes CDR1 WSHSY and CDR2 SAAADI. V gave up 8 bases and J gave up 3 bases; unmatched junction bases: 4. The CDR3 nucleotides read TGCGCCAGCTCCTCAGGGGGCTACGAGCAGTACTTC. Translating gives CASSSGGYEQYF.

Comment on this clone: One end of the junction fails to match germline, which may point to a read error. The chain employs TRBV7-9 and TRBJ2-7; maybe TRBD1 (6 bases). This CDR3 spans 15 amino acids. The germline CDR1 and CDR2 sequences are SEHNR and FQNEAQ (reference sequence). The CDR3 DNA sequence: TGTTCCAGTTCGAGGGGAACAGGGACCGTCTACGAGCAGTACTTC. It codes for CSSSRGTGTVYEQYF. The full variable domain, completed using reference TRBV7-9 and TRBJ2-7, is DTGVSQNPRHKITKRGQNVTFRCDPISEHNRLYWYRQTLGQGPEFLTYFQNEAQLEKSRLLSDRFSAERPKGSFSTLEIQRTEQGDSAMYLCSSSRGTGTVYEQYFGPGTRLTVT.